This T cell receptor (beta chain) comes out of a study of blood T cell repertoires in COVID-19. In the original analysis: From reference gene primer amplification, estimates of nucleated cell counts were derived. The data were produced by immunoSEQ multiplex PCR, yet TCRdb's version contains in-frame clones alone and is incomplete. V, J and clone size reflect that table, while D and trimming were determined from the DNA. Of 250,000 to 350,000 clones detected, roughly 87% appear once; the ten largest clones hold just under 1%. The CDR3 is 13 amino acids. The germline V gene encodes CDR1 MNHEY and CDR2 SVGAGI. With V trimmed by 11 bases and J by 2 bases, 5 bases remained unmatched.

Input material: PBMCs or T cells enriched from blood (not recorded which). The source is a woman aged 25-40 years who had recovered from COVID-19. The chain employs TRBV6-5 and TRBJ2-1; 8 nucleotides align to TRBD1. The CDR3 DNA reads TGTGCCGGGCGACAGGGGCCCTACAATGAGCAGTTCTTC. Translating gives CAGRQGPYNEQFF.